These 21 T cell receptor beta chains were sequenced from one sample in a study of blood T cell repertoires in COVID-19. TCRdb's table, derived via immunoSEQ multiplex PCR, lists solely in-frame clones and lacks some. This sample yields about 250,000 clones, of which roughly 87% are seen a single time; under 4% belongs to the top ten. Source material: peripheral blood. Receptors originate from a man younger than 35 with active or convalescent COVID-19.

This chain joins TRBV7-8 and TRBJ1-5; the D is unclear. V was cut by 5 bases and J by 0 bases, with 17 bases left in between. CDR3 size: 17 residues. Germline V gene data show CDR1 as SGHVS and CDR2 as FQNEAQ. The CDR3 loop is CASSPTPGFYSNQPQHF. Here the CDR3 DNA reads TGTGCCAGCAGCCCCACCCCGGGATTTTATAGCAATCAGCCCCAGCATTTT.

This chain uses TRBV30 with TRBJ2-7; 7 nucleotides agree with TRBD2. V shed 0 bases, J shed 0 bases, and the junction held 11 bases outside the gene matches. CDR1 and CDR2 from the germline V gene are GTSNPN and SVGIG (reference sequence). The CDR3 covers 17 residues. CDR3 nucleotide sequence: TGTGCCTGGAGTGTATACGGCGCGGGGGACTACTCCTACGAGCAGTACTTC. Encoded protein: CAWSVYGAGDYSYEQYF. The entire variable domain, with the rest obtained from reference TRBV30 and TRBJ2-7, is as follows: SQTIHQWPATLVQPVGSPLSLECTVEGTSNPNLYWYRQAAGRGLQLLFYSVGIGQISSEVPQNLSASRPQDRQFILSSKKLLLSDSGFYLCAWSVYGAGDYSYEQYFGPGTRLTVT.

CDR3 residues: CASSLLESSGANVLTF. CDR3 DNA: TGTGCCAGCAGCCTCCTGGAGAGCTCTGGGGCCAACGTCCTGACTTTC. The J gene is TRBJ2-6, the V gene TRBV5-4; D remains unclear. Germline-derived CDR1 and CDR2 are SGHNT and YYREEE (reference sequence). Trimming took off 4 bases at V and 0 bases at J, with 11 bases between the two ends. The length of the CDR3 is 16 residues.

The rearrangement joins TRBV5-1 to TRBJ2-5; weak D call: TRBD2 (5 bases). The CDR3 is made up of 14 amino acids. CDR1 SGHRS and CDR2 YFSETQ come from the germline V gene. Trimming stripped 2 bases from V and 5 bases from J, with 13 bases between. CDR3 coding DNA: TGCGCCAGCAGCTTTAAGGAGGTATCGGAGACCCAGTACTTC. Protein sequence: CASSFKEVSETQYF. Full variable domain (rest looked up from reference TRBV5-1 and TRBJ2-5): KAGVTQTPRYLIKTRGQQVTLSCSPISGHRSVSWYQQTPGQGLQFLFEYFSETQRNKGNFPGRFSGRQFSNSRSEMNVSTLELGDSALYLCASSFKEVSETQYFGPGTRLLVL.

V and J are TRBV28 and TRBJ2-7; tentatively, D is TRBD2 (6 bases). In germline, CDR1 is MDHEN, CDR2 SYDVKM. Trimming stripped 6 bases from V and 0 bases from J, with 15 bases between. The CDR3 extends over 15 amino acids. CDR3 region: CASSQYGTLSYEQYF. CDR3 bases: TGTGCCAGCAGCCAATACGGGACTCTCTCCTACGAGCAGTACTTC.

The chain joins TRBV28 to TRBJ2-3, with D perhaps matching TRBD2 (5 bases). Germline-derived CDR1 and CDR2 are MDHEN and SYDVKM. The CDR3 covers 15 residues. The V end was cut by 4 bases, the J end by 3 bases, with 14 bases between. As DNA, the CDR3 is TGTGCCAGCAGTTCCGGACTGCGTGGAACAGATACGCAGTATTTT. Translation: CASSSGLRGTDTQYF.

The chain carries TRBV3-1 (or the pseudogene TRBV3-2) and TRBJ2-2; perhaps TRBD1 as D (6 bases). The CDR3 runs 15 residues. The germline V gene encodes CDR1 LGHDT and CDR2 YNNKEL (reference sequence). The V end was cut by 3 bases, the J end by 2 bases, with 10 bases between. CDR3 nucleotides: TGTGCCAGCAGCCATTACAGGGTTAACACCGGGGAGCTGTTTTTT. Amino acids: CASSHYRVNTGELFF.

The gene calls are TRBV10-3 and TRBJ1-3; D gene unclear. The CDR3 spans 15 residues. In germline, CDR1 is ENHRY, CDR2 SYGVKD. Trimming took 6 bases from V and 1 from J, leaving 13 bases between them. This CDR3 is CAISPGLPSGNTIYF. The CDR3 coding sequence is TGTGCCATCAGCCCAGGCCTACCTTCTGGAAACACCATATATTTT.

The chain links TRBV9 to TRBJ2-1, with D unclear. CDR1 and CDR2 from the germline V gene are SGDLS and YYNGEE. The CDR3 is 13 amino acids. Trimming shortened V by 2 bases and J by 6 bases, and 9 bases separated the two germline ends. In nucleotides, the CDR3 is TGTGCCAGCAGCGTCGCCAGGATCAATGAGCAGTTCTTC. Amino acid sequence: CASSVARINEQFF.

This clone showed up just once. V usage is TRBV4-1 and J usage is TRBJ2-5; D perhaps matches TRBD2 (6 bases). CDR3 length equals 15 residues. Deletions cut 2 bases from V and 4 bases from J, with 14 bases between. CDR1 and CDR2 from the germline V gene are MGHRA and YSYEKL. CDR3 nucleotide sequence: TGCGCCAGCAGCCAACTCAGTGGCGGGGTAGAGACCCAGTACTTC. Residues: CASSQLSGGVETQYF.

As DNA, the CDR3 is TGTGCCAGCAGCCAAACTAGGAACTATGAGCAGTTCTTC. Protein product: CASSQTRNYEQFF. The chain combines TRBV7-3 with TRBJ2-1; TRBD2 might be the D (5 bases). Trimming shortened V by 5 bases and J by 8 bases, and 13 bases separated the two germline ends. This CDR3 is 13 amino acids long. The V gene's germline CDR1 is SGHTA and CDR2 FQGTGA.

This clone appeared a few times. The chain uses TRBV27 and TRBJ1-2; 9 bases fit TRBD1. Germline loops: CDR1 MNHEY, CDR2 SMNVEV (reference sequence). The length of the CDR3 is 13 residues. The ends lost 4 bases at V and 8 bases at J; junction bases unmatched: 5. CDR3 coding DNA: TGTGCCAGCAGTTATAGACAGGGGGGAGGCTACACCTTC. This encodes CASSYRQGGGYTF.

The CDR3 loop is CATSVADSFTDTQYF. The DNA of the CDR3 is TGTGCCACCAGTGTGGCGGATTCTTTCACAGATACGCAGTATTTT. This rearrangement joins TRBV15 to TRBJ2-3; unclear D gene. The CDR3 has 15 residues. CDR1 and CDR2 from the germline V gene are LNHNV and YYDKDF (reference sequence). The V gene lost 6 bases and the J gene lost 2 bases, with 15 bases spanning the gap.

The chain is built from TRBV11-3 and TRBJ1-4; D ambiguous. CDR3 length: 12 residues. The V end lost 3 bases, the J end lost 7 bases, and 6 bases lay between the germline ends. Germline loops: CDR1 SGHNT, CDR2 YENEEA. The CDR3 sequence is CASSFYGEKLFF. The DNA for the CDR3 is TGTGCCAGCAGCTTTTACGGTGAAAAACTGTTTTTT.

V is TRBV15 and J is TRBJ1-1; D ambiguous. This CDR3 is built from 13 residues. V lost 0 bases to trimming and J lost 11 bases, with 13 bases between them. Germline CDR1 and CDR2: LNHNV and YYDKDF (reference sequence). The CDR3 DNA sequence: TGTGCCACCAGCAGAGATAGCCCCCCAAGGGCTTTCTTT. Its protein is CATSRDSPPRAFF. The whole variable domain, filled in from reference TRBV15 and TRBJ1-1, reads DAMVIQNPRYQVTQFGKPVTLSCSQTLNHNVMYWYQQKSSQAPKLLFHYYDKDFNNEADTPDNFQSRRPNTSFCFLDIRSPGLGDTAMYLCATSRDSPPRAFFGQGTRLTVV.

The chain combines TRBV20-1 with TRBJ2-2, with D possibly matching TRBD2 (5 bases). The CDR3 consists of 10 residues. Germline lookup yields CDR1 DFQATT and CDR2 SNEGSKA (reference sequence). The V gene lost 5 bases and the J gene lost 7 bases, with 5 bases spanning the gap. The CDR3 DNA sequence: TGCAGTGCTCGGGGCGGGGAGCTGTTTTTT. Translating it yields CSARGGELFF.

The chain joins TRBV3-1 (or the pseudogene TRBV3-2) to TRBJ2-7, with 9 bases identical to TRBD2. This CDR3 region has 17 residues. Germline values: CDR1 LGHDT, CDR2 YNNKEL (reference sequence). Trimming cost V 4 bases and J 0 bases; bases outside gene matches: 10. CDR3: CASSPRIAGVHSYEQYF. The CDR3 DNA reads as TGTGCCAGCAGCCCCCGGATAGCGGGGGTCCACTCCTACGAGCAGTACTTC.

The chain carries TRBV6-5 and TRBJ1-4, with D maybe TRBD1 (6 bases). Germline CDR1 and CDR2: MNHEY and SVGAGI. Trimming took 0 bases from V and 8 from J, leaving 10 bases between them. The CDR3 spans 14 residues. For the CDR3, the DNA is TGTGCCAGCAGTTACTCGAGGGGGTGGGAAAAACTGTTTTTT. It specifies CASSYSRGWEKLFF.

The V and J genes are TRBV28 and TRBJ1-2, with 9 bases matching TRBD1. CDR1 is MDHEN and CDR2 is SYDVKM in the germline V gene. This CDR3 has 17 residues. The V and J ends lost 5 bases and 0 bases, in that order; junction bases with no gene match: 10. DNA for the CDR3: TGTGCCAGCAGTGCAATAGGGACAGGGCCTTCTAACTATGGCTACACCTTC. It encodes CASSAIGTGPSNYGYTF.

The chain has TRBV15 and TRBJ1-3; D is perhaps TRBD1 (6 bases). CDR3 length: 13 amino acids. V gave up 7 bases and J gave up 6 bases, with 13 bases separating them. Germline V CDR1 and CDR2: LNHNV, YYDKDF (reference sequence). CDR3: CATKGGRENTIYF. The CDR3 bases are TGTGCCACCAAGGGGGGGAGGGAAAACACCATATATTTT.

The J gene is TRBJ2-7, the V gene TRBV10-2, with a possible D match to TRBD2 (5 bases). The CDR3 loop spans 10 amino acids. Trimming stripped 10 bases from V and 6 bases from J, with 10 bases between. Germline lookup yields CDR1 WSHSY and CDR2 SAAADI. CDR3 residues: CATFEGEQYF. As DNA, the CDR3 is TGCGCCACCTTTGAGGGCGAGCAGTACTTC.